Shown below are 24 T cell receptor beta chains from a single sample sequenced in a study of T cell changes during pregnancy in multiple sclerosis. The data were produced by immunoSEQ multiplex PCR, yet TCRdb's version contains in-frame clones alone and is incomplete. This sample has around 57,000 clones, with about nine tenths found just once. The sample in question was peripheral blood, obtained after pregnancy. These receptors all come from a female donor in good health, enrolled as a control in a pregnancy study.

V usage is TRBV7-2 and J usage is TRBJ2-6; 8 bases are shared with TRBD2. From germline, CDR1 is SGHTA and CDR2 FQGNSA. Germline trimming cut 1 base from V and 2 bases from J; bases unmatched to any gene: 10. The CDR3 loop spans 19 amino acids. CDR3 in amino acids: CASSLVSSGGSAGANVLTF. In DNA form, the CDR3 reads TGTGCCAGCAGCTTAGTTTCGTCGGGGGGGAGTGCTGGGGCCAACGTCCTGACTTTC. The full variable domain, rest sourced from reference TRBV7-2 and TRBJ2-6, is GAGVSQSPSNKVTEKGKDVELRCDPISGHTALYWYRQSLGQGLEFLIYFQGNSAPDKSGLPSDRFSAERTGGSVSTLTIQRTQQEDSAVYLCASSLVSSGGSAGANVLTFGAGSRLTVL.

The rearrangement joins TRBV7-2 to TRBJ1-1, with D possibly being TRBD1 (6 bases). Between the trimmed V and J ends, which lost 3 bases and 1 base, there was a span of 9 bases. Germline V lookup: CDR1 SGHTA, CDR2 FQGNSA. CDR3 length: 14 amino acids. CDR3 amino acids: CASSFAGANTEAFF. The CDR3 DNA follows: TGTGCCAGCAGCTTCGCAGGGGCGAACACTGAAGCTTTCTTT. Full variable domain (remainder filled in from reference TRBV7-2 and TRBJ1-1): GAGVSQSPSNKVTEKGKDVELRCDPISGHTALYWYRQSLGQGLEFLIYFQGNSAPDKSGLPSDRFSAERTGGSVSTLTIQRTQQEDSAVYLCASSFAGANTEAFFGQGTRLTVV.

The V call is TRBV4-2, the J call TRBJ2-1; D uncertain. This CDR3 comprises 16 residues. Trimming stripped 0 bases from V and 9 bases from J, with 18 bases between. Germline CDR1 is LGHNA and CDR2 is YNFKEQ. Here the CDR3 reads CASSQDPMSRAGEQFF. In nucleotides, the CDR3 is TGTGCCAGCAGCCAAGATCCTATGAGCCGTGCTGGTGAGCAGTTCTTC.

The chain employs TRBV27 and TRBJ1-1, with 8 nucleotides matching TRBD1. The junction had 16 bases not matched to a gene; V was cut back by 5 bases and J by 5 bases. CDR1 MNHEY and CDR2 SMNVEV come from the germline V gene (reference sequence). The CDR3 covers 17 residues. The CDR3 reads CASSTLGQGMGRTEAFF. In DNA form, the CDR3 reads TGTGCCAGCAGTACCCTAGGACAGGGAATGGGAAGGACTGAAGCTTTCTTT.

V gene TRBV19 combines with J gene TRBJ1-1; 7 bases agree with TRBD1. The CDR3 loop spans 15 amino acids. Trimming at V came to 6 bases and at J to 0 bases, leaving 7 bases not matched to a gene. Germline lookup yields CDR1 LNHDA and CDR2 SQIVND (reference sequence). As DNA, the CDR3 is TGTGCCAGTAGAACCTCGACAGGGATGAACACTGAAGCTTTCTTT. Its translation is CASRTSTGMNTEAFF. Based on the CDR3 plus reference TRBV19 and TRBJ1-1, the full variable domain is DGGITQSPKYLFRKEGQNVTLSCEQNLNHDAMYWYRQDPGQGLRLIYYSQIVNDFQKGDIAEGYSVSREKKESFPLTVTSAQKNPTAFYLCASRTSTGMNTEAFFGQGTRLTVV.

The rearrangement links TRBV2 to TRBJ1-2; 8 bases are shared with TRBD1. Germline V gene lookup returns CDR1 SNHLY and CDR2 FYNNEI. With 3 bases clipped from V and 8 bases from J, the junction kept 8 bases outside the gene matches. The CDR3 contains 14 residues. The CDR3 DNA follows: TGTGCCAGCAGTGAGGACAGGGAGTTTTTCGGCTACACCTTC. The encoded protein is CASSEDREFFGYTF.

This chain uses TRBV7-9 with TRBJ2-7; maybe TRBD1 (5 bases). Germline V gene lookup returns CDR1 SEHNR and CDR2 FQNEAQ (reference sequence). Trimming took 5 bases from V and 4 from J, leaving 9 bases between them. The CDR3 covers 12 residues. Here the CDR3 reads CASSPPGYEQYF. The CDR3 coding sequence is TGTGCCAGCAGCCCTCCAGGGTACGAGCAGTACTTC.

The rearrangement joins TRBV23-1 to TRBJ1-1, with D perhaps TRBD1 (5 bases). TRBV23-1 is an open reading frame whose function is uncertain. The CDR3 runs to 12 residues. V was shortened by 7 bases and J by 1 base, with 7 bases between the two germline ends. The CDR3 DNA reads as TGCGCCAGCAAGCAGGGGAACACTGAAGCTTTCTTT. Translating gives CASKQGNTEAFF.

CDR3 nucleotide sequence: TGCAGCGTTGCCGACAGGGGCGGTGGCTACACCTTC. This translates into CSVADRGGGYTF. The genes are TRBV29-1 and TRBJ1-2; TRBD1 matches at 8 bases. Per the germline V gene, CDR1 is SQVTM and CDR2 is ANQGSEA. CDR3 length: 12 amino acids. The junction had 5 bases not matched to a gene; V was cut back by 4 bases and J by 7 bases.

J is TRBJ1-1 and V is TRBV19; TRBD1 matches 7 bases. Per germline, CDR1 LNHDA and CDR2 SQIVND (reference sequence). The CDR3 spans 14 residues. V lost 5 bases and J lost 2; bases outside the gene matches: 5. Here the CDR3 reads CASSPRGHNTEAFF. The CDR3 coding sequence is TGTGCCAGTAGTCCAAGGGGGCATAACACTGAAGCTTTCTTT.

V gene TRBV27 combines with J gene TRBJ1-1, with a weak D call TRBD1 (5 bases). The germline V gene has CDR1 MNHEY and CDR2 SMNVEV (reference sequence). CDR3 size: 16 residues. The V gene lost 1 base and the J gene lost 0 bases, with 12 bases spanning the gap. The CDR3 is CASSLFAGTLNTEAFF. The CDR3 coding sequence is TGTGCCAGCAGTTTATTTGCCGGGACTTTGAACACTGAAGCTTTCTTT.

In the case of this clone: This sample includes further DNA sequences coding for the same CDR3. The chain couples TRBV18 to TRBJ2-7, with D uncertain. Germline loops: CDR1 KGHSH, CDR2 LQKENI. CDR3 length: 12 amino acids. V was cut by 3 bases and J by 3 bases, with 6 bases left in between. CDR3 in DNA: TGTGCCAGCTCACCCTCCTACTACGAGCAGTACTTC. Protein: CASSPSYYEQYF.

V usage is TRBV30 and J usage is TRBJ1-6; 7 bases map to TRBD1. Trimming removed 4 bases from V and 5 bases from J; junction bases left unmatched: 2. The CDR3 is made up of 13 amino acids. Germline CDR1 and CDR2: GTSNPN and SVGIG (reference sequence). The CDR3 is CAWTDRDNSPLHF. CDR3 DNA sequence: TGTGCCTGGACCGACAGGGATAATTCACCCCTCCACTTT.

The CDR3 DNA is TGTGCCATCAGTGAGTATGGGACAGGGAACACTGAAGCTTTCTTT. This gives the protein CAISEYGTGNTEAFF. This chain uses TRBV10-3 with TRBJ1-1; TRBD1 aligns across 8 bases. V gave up 1 base and J gave up 1 base; unmatched junction bases: 2. The CDR3 spans 15 residues. Germline CDR1 is ENHRY and CDR2 is SYGVKD.

V usage is TRBV11-2 and J usage is TRBJ2-1; D may be TRBD2 (7 bases). Germline loops: CDR1 SGHAT, CDR2 FQNNGV. The V gene lost 5 bases and the J gene lost 2 bases, with 16 bases spanning the gap. This CDR3 region has 16 residues. The CDR3 loop reads CASSPTRGATYNEQFF. CDR3 bases: TGTGCCAGCAGCCCGACACGGGGGGCCACCTACAATGAGCAGTTCTTC.

The rearrangement links TRBV2 to TRBJ1-2; perhaps TRBD1 as D (6 bases). The V and J ends lost 6 bases and 1 base respectively, with 12 bases between them. There are 14 residues in the CDR3. From germline, CDR1 is SNHLY and CDR2 FYNNEI. This CDR3 is CASSDRFFNYGYTF. In nucleotides, the CDR3 is TGTGCCAGCAGCGACAGGTTTTTTAACTATGGCTACACCTTC.

The chain carries TRBV27 and TRBJ2-5; 8 positions match TRBD2. Trimming at V came to 7 bases and at J to 2 bases, leaving 15 bases not matched to a gene. The germline V gene encodes CDR1 MNHEY and CDR2 SMNVEV (reference sequence). The CDR3 runs to 17 residues. Here the CDR3 DNA reads TGTGCCAGCAATCCCCACGTAGCGGGGTTGCCACAAGAGACCCAGTACTTC. Translation: CASNPHVAGLPQETQYF.

The rearrangement links TRBV7-8 to TRBJ1-4, with 9 bases lining up with TRBD1. Trimming took 0 bases from V and 8 from J; bases not matched to a gene: 4. CDR1 is SGHVS and CDR2 is FQNEAQ in the germline V gene. The CDR3 is made up of 15 amino acids. CDR3 sequence reads: CASSLARTGDEKLFF. The CDR3 region has the DNA TGTGCCAGCAGCTTAGCGCGGACAGGGGACGAAAAACTGTTTTTT.

The chain joins TRBV27 to TRBJ1-2, with D possibly TRBD1 on 6 matching bases. The length of the CDR3 is 15 residues. CDR1 and CDR2 (germline): MNHEY, SMNVEV (reference sequence). Between the trimmed V and J ends, which lost 6 bases and 4 bases, there was a span of 18 bases. The CDR3 loop is CASSPWGGSPYGYTF. CDR3 nucleotides: TGTGCCAGCAGCCCCTGGGGGGGCTCCCCCTATGGCTACACCTTC.

CDR3 sequence reads: CASSWGEDSPLHF. Written as DNA, the CDR3 is TGTGCCAGCAGCTGGGGCGAGGACTCACCCCTCCACTTT. The chain is built from TRBV5-6 and TRBJ1-6; TRBD1 is a possible D gene (5 bases). CDR1 and CDR2 (germline): SGHDT, YYEEEE. The CDR3 runs 13 residues. Trimming shortened V by 3 bases and J by 10 bases, and 11 bases separated the two germline ends.

V and J are TRBV18 and TRBJ1-2, with D perhaps matching TRBD1 (5 bases). V lost 0 bases to trimming and J lost 5 bases, with 13 bases between them. Looked up from germline, CDR1 is KGHSH and CDR2 is LQKENI. This CDR3 has 15 residues. Here the CDR3 reads CASSPPREGLYGYTF. The CDR3, as DNA: TGTGCCAGCTCACCACCGAGGGAGGGACTGTATGGCTACACCTTC.

The CDR3 DNA reads as TGTGCCAGCAGCCTCTCGGGAAACACCATATATTTT. This codes for CASSLSGNTIYF. The V and J genes are TRBV5-4 and TRBJ1-3; no definite D call. The CDR3 consists of 12 residues. Trimming cost V 4 bases and J 4 bases, with 6 bases left between them. The germline V gene has CDR1 SGHNT and CDR2 YYREEE (reference sequence). Complete variable domain (other parts from reference TRBV5-4 and TRBJ1-3): ETGVTQSPTHLIKTRGQQVTLRCSSQSGHNTVSWYQQALGQGPQFIFQYYREEENGRGNFPPRFSGLQFPNYSSELNVNALELDDSALYLCASSLSGNTIYFGEGSWLTVV.

The CDR3 sequence is CASREQGQLNTEAFF. In DNA form, the CDR3 reads TGTGCCAGCAGGGAACAGGGACAATTGAACACTGAAGCTTTCTTT. The V and J genes are TRBV14 and TRBJ1-1, with a possible D match to TRBD1 (6 bases). Germline loops: CDR1 SGHDN, CDR2 FVKESK. The CDR3 runs to 15 residues. V gave up 6 bases and J gave up 0 bases, with 14 bases separating them.

The chain has TRBV19 and TRBJ1-5; 7 bases line up with TRBD1. Germline values: CDR1 LNHDA, CDR2 SQIVND (reference sequence). With 0 bases clipped from V and 3 bases from J, the junction kept 11 bases outside the gene matches. The CDR3 runs 18 residues. The CDR3 region is CASSIDPRAGGNNQPQHF. CDR3 DNA: TGTGCCAGTAGTATAGATCCTCGGGCAGGGGGTAACAATCAGCCCCAGCATTTT.